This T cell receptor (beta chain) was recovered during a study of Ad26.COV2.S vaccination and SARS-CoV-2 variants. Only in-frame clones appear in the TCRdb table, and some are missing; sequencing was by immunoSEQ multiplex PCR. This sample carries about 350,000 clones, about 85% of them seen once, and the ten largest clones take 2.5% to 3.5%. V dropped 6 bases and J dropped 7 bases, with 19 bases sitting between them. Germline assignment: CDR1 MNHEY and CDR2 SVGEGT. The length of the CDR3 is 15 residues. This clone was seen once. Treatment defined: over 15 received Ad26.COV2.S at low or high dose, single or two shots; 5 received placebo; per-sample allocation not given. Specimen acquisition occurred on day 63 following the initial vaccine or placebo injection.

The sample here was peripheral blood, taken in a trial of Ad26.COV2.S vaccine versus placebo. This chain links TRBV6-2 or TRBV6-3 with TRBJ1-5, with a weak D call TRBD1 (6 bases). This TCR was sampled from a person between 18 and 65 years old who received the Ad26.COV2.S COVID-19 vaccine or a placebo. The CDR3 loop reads CASSLDDRLDQPQHF. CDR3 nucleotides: TGTGCCAGCAGCCTCGACGACAGGCTAGACCAGCCCCAGCATTTT.